The 13 T cell receptor beta chains in this list originate from one sample, sequenced in a study of blood T cell repertoires in COVID-19. The data were produced by immunoSEQ multiplex PCR, yet TCRdb's version contains in-frame clones alone and is incomplete. The sample has around 150,000 clones; approximately 86% are singletons. Material for sequencing was peripheral blood. Source of these receptors: a man aged 65-85 years with acute or convalescent COVID-19.

The CDR3 is CASSLGFSGSLEQFF. DNA for the CDR3: TGTGCCAGCAGCTTAGGGTTTAGCGGGAGTCTTGAGCAGTTCTTC. The rearrangement joins TRBV11-2 to TRBJ2-1, with 9 bases matching TRBD2. Germline trimming cut 1 base from V and 9 bases from J; bases unmatched to any gene: 7. Germline values: CDR1 SGHAT, CDR2 FQNNGV. The CDR3 contains 15 residues.

This clone was seen a few times. This chain uses TRBV7-2 with TRBJ1-2; TRBD1 is a possible D gene (6 bases). CDR1 and CDR2 from the germline V gene are SGHTA and FQGNSA. The CDR3 is 15 amino acids. V lost 5 bases and J 8 bases, leaving 21 bases between the germline ends. Here the CDR3 reads CASSPRGGDLSGYTF. In DNA form, the CDR3 reads TGTGCCAGCAGCCCCCGAGGGGGGGACCTGTCCGGCTACACCTTC.

This chain connects TRBV19 to TRBJ2-3, with D hard to call. Germline lookup yields CDR1 LNHDA and CDR2 SQIVND (reference sequence). The CDR3 has 15 amino acids. The ends were cut back, 1 base at V and 0 bases at J, with 8 bases in the middle. The CDR3 sequence is CASSIGLTSTDTQYF. The CDR3 DNA reads TGTGCCAGTAGTATAGGTCTAACTAGCACAGATACGCAGTATTTT. Using reference TRBV19 and TRBJ2-3 for the parts outside the CDR3, the full variable domain is DGGITQSPKYLFRKEGQNVTLSCEQNLNHDAMYWYRQDPGQGLRLIYYSQIVNDFQKGDIAEGYSVSREKKESFPLTVTSAQKNPTAFYLCASSIGLTSTDTQYFGPGTRLTVL.

V and J are TRBV10-3 and TRBJ2-2, with TRBD2 matching 12 bases. The V and J ends lost 8 bases and 6 bases, in that order; junction bases with no gene match: 4. This CDR3 comprises 14 residues. The germline gives CDR1 ENHRY, CDR2 SYGVKD. The CDR3: CAIGGLAGSGELFF. CDR3 nucleotide sequence: TGTGCCATCGGAGGACTAGCGGGATCCGGGGAGCTGTTTTTT.

V gene TRBV2 combines with J gene TRBJ2-1, with 8 bases identical to TRBD2. The V segment lost 2 bases and the J segment 5 bases; nucleotides outside the gene matches: 5. The germline CDR1 and CDR2 sequences are SNHLY and FYNNEI. The CDR3 is made up of 15 amino acids. The CDR3 coding sequence is TGTGCCAGCAGTGAACGGGTTAGCGGGAACAATGAGCAGTTCTTC. As protein: CASSERVSGNNEQFF.

This rearrangement joins TRBV5-4 to TRBJ2-7; D is possibly TRBD1 (5 bases). CDR3 size: 15 residues. V lost 0 bases and J lost 0, with 10 bases in between. Germline lookup yields CDR1 SGHNT and CDR2 YYREEE (reference sequence). CDR3 region: CASSLGHRSSYEQYF. The CDR3 DNA reads TGTGCCAGCAGCTTGGGTCACAGGAGCTCCTACGAGCAGTACTTC.

This rearrangement joins TRBV27 to TRBJ1-1; 7 bases align to TRBD1. Germline assignment: CDR1 MNHEY and CDR2 SMNVEV (reference sequence). Losses at the gene ends were 5 bases for V and 4 bases for J; bases not matched to a gene: 7. This CDR3 contains 14 residues. DNA of the CDR3: TGTGCCAGCAGTACCCGGGACAGATTCACTGAAGCTTTCTTT. This codes for CASSTRDRFTEAFF.

This chain connects TRBV5-1 to TRBJ2-1; 12 nucleotides agree with TRBD2. The germline V gene encodes CDR1 SGHRS and CDR2 YFSETQ. Losses at the gene ends were 7 bases for V and 1 base for J; bases not matched to a gene: 0. This CDR3 has 14 amino acids. CDR3 amino acids: CASGLAGSYNEQFF. The CDR3 DNA follows: TGCGCCAGCGGACTAGCGGGATCCTACAATGAGCAGTTCTTC.

In nucleotides, the CDR3 is TGTGCCAGCAGTGGTGCCGGGTCCAGCAATCAGCCCCAGCATTTT. Translated, it gives CASSGAGSSNQPQHF. This chain connects TRBV2 to TRBJ1-5; no reliable D call. The ends were cut back, 4 bases at V and 1 base at J, with 11 bases in the middle. CDR3 length: 15 residues. Germline V gives CDR1 SNHLY, CDR2 FYNNEI.

The gene calls are TRBV7-2 and TRBJ2-2; TRBD1 aligns across 10 bases. The CDR3 is 15 residues long. V shed 4 bases and J 7 bases; nucleotides not matched to a gene: 6. CDR1 is SGHTA, CDR2 FQGNSA, per germline. The CDR3: CASSSRTGGGGELFF. The DNA for the CDR3 is TGTGCCAGCAGCTCACGGACAGGGGGAGGCGGGGAGCTGTTTTTT. Full variable domain (remainder filled in from reference TRBV7-2 and TRBJ2-2): GAGVSQSPSNKVTEKGKDVELRCDPISGHTALYWYRQSLGQGLEFLIYFQGNSAPDKSGLPSDRFSAERTGGSVSTLTIQRTQQEDSAVYLCASSSRTGGGGELFFGEGSRLTVL.

The chain carries TRBV4-1 and TRBJ1-5; D ambiguous. This CDR3 spans 15 amino acids. Trimming pared 0 bases from V and 7 bases from J, leaving 13 bases between. Germline V gives CDR1 MGHRA, CDR2 YSYEKL. The CDR3: CASSQDPGSDQPQHF. For the CDR3, the DNA is TGCGCCAGCAGCCAAGACCCGGGAAGCGACCAGCCCCAGCATTTT.

Only a few counts were recorded for this clone. Here the CDR3 reads CASGRQGATNEKLFF. The CDR3 region has the DNA TGTGCCAGCGGAAGACAGGGGGCAACTAATGAAAAACTGTTTTTT. V gene TRBV5-8 combines with J gene TRBJ1-4, with 9 bases lining up with TRBD1. The germline V gene encodes CDR1 SGHTS and CDR2 YDEGEE. This CDR3 has 15 residues. J gave up 0 bases and V 7 bases, and 4 bases lay outside the gene matches.

The genes are TRBV7-2 and TRBJ1-3, with 7 bases that match TRBD1. V dropped 1 base and J dropped 4; count of bases not matched to a gene: 4. Germline lookup yields CDR1 SGHTA and CDR2 FQGNSA. The CDR3 contains 15 residues. The CDR3 nucleotides are TGTGCCAGCAGCTTAGGACAGGGTACAGGAAACACCATATATTTT. Translated: CASSLGQGTGNTIYF.